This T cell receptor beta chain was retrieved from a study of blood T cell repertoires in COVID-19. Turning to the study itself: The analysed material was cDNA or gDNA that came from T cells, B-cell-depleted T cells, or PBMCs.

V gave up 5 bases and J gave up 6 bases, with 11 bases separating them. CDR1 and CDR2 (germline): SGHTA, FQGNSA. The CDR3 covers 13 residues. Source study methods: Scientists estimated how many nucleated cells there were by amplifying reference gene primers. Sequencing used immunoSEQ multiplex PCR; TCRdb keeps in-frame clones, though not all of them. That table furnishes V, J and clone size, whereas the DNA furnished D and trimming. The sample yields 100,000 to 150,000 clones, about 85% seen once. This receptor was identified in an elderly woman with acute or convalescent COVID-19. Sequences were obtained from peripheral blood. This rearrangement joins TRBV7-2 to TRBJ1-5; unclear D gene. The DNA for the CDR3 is TGTGCCAGCAGCACCGCCGGGTCTCAGCCCCAGCATTTT. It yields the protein CASSTAGSQPQHF.